Shown below are 29 T cell receptor beta chains from a single sample sequenced in a study of blood T cell repertoires in COVID-19. Using immunoSEQ multiplex PCR, the repertoire was profiled, and TCRdb retains in-frame clones only, with some absent. This table holds more than 200,000 clones, roughly 90% found once. Material for sequencing was PBMCs or T cells enriched from blood (not recorded which). These receptors all stem from a woman in her thirties who had recovered from COVID-19.

This chain links TRBV11-1 with TRBJ2-7, with 8 bases that match TRBD2. CDR3 length: 14 amino acids. Germline V lookup: CDR1 SGHAT, CDR2 FQDESV (reference sequence). V dropped 3 bases and J dropped 3; count of bases not matched to a gene: 4. The CDR3, as DNA: TGTGCCAGCAGCTTTGGGAGCGGGAGCTACGAGCAGTACTTC. It is translated as CASSFGSGSYEQYF.

The J gene is TRBJ2-6, the V gene TRBV28; 7 positions agree with TRBD2. Germline CDR1 and CDR2: MDHEN and SYDVKM. CDR3 length: 17 amino acids. With V trimmed by 1 base and J by 2 bases, 5 bases remained unmatched. This CDR3 is CASSLFWGGAGANVLTF. The CDR3 nucleotides read TGTGCCAGCAGTTTATTCTGGGGGGGGGCTGGGGCCAACGTCCTGACTTTC.

This clone was seen a handful of times. The chain uses TRBV9 and TRBJ2-1; 15 positions match TRBD2. The CDR3 length is 18 residues. The germline V gene encodes CDR1 SGDLS and CDR2 YYNGEE. Trimming at V came to 0 bases and at J to 4 bases, leaving 5 bases not matched to a gene. This chain's CDR3 is CASSVEPGLAGGYNEQFF. Written as DNA, the CDR3 is TGTGCCAGCAGCGTAGAACCGGGACTAGCGGGAGGATACAATGAGCAGTTCTTC.

The CDR3 DNA sequence: TGTGCCAGCAGCCACCCGACACCGAACACCGGGGAGCTGTTTTTT. Protein sequence: CASSHPTPNTGELFF. The chain carries TRBV3-1 (or the pseudogene TRBV3-2) and TRBJ2-2; unclear D gene. The CDR3 covers 15 residues. The ends were cut back, 3 bases at V and 0 bases at J, with 8 bases in the middle. CDR1 and CDR2 from the germline V gene are LGHDT and YNNKEL (reference sequence).

DNA for the CDR3: TGTGCCAGCAGCCGAACAGGGCCTGGCTACACCTTC. It codes for CASSRTGPGYTF. The gene calls are TRBV11-1 and TRBJ1-2; possible D gene TRBD1, 6 bases. CDR1 is SGHAT and CDR2 is FQDESV in the germline V gene (reference sequence). The CDR3 loop spans 12 amino acids. V was clipped by 5 bases and J by 7 bases, with 11 bases between them.

The rearrangement joins TRBV5-4 to TRBJ2-7, with D tentatively TRBD2 (6 bases). V lost 0 bases to trimming and J lost 3 bases, with 10 bases between them. Looked up from germline, CDR1 is SGHNT and CDR2 is YYREEE (reference sequence). The CDR3 is made up of 14 amino acids. The CDR3 nucleotides are TGTGCCAGCAGCTTGGGCGGGGTGGGCTACGAGCAGTACTTC. Protein: CASSLGGVGYEQYF.

J is TRBJ1-5 and V is TRBV7-2; perhaps TRBD1 as D (5 bases). V lost 1 base to trimming and J lost 5 bases, with 12 bases between them. The germline V gene encodes CDR1 SGHTA and CDR2 FQGNSA. The CDR3 is 15 residues long. The CDR3 DNA is TGTGCCAGCAGCTTAGATGTGGGGGAGGATCAGCCCCAGCATTTT. It codes for CASSLDVGEDQPQHF.

This clone was seen a few times. This chain uses TRBV5-6 with TRBJ2-1, with D perhaps TRBD2 (6 bases). V was clipped by 4 bases and J by 10 bases, with 15 bases between them. The germline gives CDR1 SGHDT, CDR2 YYEEEE. The CDR3 runs to 13 residues. DNA for the CDR3: TGTGCCAGCAGCAGGGACTGGGTACCGGAGCAGTTCTTC. Translating gives CASSRDWVPEQFF.

V gene TRBV5-4 combines with J gene TRBJ2-1, with 8 positions matching TRBD1. Trimming took 4 bases from V and 11 from J; bases not matched to a gene: 8. This CDR3 has 13 amino acids. Germline CDR1 reads SGHNT; CDR2 reads YYREEE (reference sequence). Here the CDR3 reads CASSLTGTGQQFF. CDR3 coding DNA: TGTGCCAGCAGCCTAACCGGGACAGGACAGCAGTTCTTC.

This sequence joins TRBV6-1 and TRBJ2-5; TRBD2 agrees at 9 bases. V was clipped by 2 bases and J by 2 bases; unmatched bases: 3. The CDR3 consists of 15 residues. The germline V gene encodes CDR1 MNHNS and CDR2 SASEGT. The CDR3 is CASSELAGRQETQYF. The CDR3 DNA is TGTGCCAGCAGTGAACTAGCGGGGAGACAAGAGACCCAGTACTTC.

The J gene is TRBJ1-3, the V gene TRBV25-1, with a tentative D call TRBD1 (6 bases). This CDR3 region has 14 residues. V lost 6 bases and J lost 1, with 10 bases in between. The germline gives CDR1 MGHDK, CDR2 SYGVNS. In nucleotides, the CDR3 is TGTGCCAGCAGAGTACAGGGATCTGGAAACACCATATATTTT. Protein: CASRVQGSGNTIYF.

This clone was seen a few times. The CDR3 DNA reads TGCGCCAGCAGCCAACGACAGGGCCCATACACCGGGGAGCTGTTTTTT. It yields the protein CASSQRQGPYTGELFF. The chain links TRBV4-3 to TRBJ2-2; 7 positions match TRBD1. Germline V gene sequence: CDR1 LGHNA, CDR2 YSLEER. The J segment lost 3 bases and the V segment lost 2 bases, leaving 6 bases of the junction unmatched. The CDR3 runs to 16 residues.

In its sample, this clone was seen a few times. This chain connects TRBV5-6 to TRBJ1-1; D unclear. Per germline, CDR1 SGHDT and CDR2 YYEEEE. The CDR3 has 15 residues. V lost 4 bases, J lost 3 bases, and 16 bases lay in between. The CDR3 sequence is CASSASVVRDTEAFF. CDR3 coding DNA: TGTGCCAGCAGCGCTTCGGTGGTGAGGGACACTGAAGCTTTCTTT.

The gene calls are TRBV9 and TRBJ2-5; TRBD2 is a possible D gene (6 bases). The V gene's germline CDR1 is SGDLS and CDR2 YYNGEE. The CDR3 has 16 amino acids. Trimming took off 0 bases at V and 13 bases at J, with 25 bases between the two ends. The CDR3 sequence: CASSVGDASSGVLRYF. The CDR3 DNA sequence: TGTGCCAGCAGCGTAGGCGATGCGAGTAGCGGAGTGCTTCGGTACTTC.

V gene TRBV7-9 combines with J gene TRBJ1-3; D may be TRBD1 (6 bases). Germline V gene lookup returns CDR1 SEHNR and CDR2 FQNEAQ (reference sequence). This CDR3 is 16 amino acids long. The ends were cut back, 4 bases at V and 3 bases at J, with 16 bases in the middle. The CDR3: CASSSYTPGVGNTIYF. DNA of the CDR3: TGTGCCAGCAGCTCATACACCCCAGGGGTTGGAAACACCATATATTTT.

The chain recombines TRBV15 with TRBJ1-1; tentatively, D is TRBD1 (5 bases). Germline V lookup: CDR1 LNHNV, CDR2 YYDKDF (reference sequence). The CDR3 loop spans 15 amino acids. Between the trimmed V and J ends, which lost 6 bases and 6 bases, there was a span of 20 bases. The CDR3 sequence is CATRTHSGDGAEAFF. Written as DNA, the CDR3 is TGTGCCACCAGGACTCACTCGGGGGACGGGGCTGAAGCTTTCTTT.

The gene calls are TRBV28 and TRBJ2-3; no clear D gene. CDR1 and CDR2 from the germline V gene are MDHEN and SYDVKM. Deletions cut 8 bases from V and 0 bases from J, with 9 bases between. This CDR3 has 13 amino acids. In DNA form, the CDR3 reads TGTGCCAGCCGCGGAGTGAGCACAGATACGCAGTATTTT. This codes for CASRGVSTDTQYF.

This clone was seen a few times. The rearrangement joins TRBV27 to TRBJ2-7; 11 bases match TRBD2. Germline CDR1 and CDR2: MNHEY and SMNVEV (reference sequence). The junction had 13 bases not matched to a gene; V was cut back by 6 bases and J by 6 bases. This CDR3 is built from 16 residues. The CDR3 DNA reads TGTGCCAGCAGACGGTTAGCGGGAGGGCAAGGAGGCGAGCAGTACTTC. Translating gives CASRRLAGGQGGEQYF.

The V gene is TRBV27, the J gene TRBJ2-7; TRBD1 aligns across 9 bases. Germline V gene data show CDR1 as MNHEY and CDR2 as SMNVEV (reference sequence). The V segment lost 1 base and the J segment 2 bases; nucleotides outside the gene matches: 3. The CDR3 runs 15 residues. The CDR3 bases are TGTGCCAGCAGTTTATGGACAGGGGCCCCCTACGAGCAGTACTTC. It encodes CASSLWTGAPYEQYF.

This sequence joins TRBV10-3 and TRBJ2-7; a weak D match, TRBD1 (5 bases). The CDR3 is made up of 11 amino acids. V was trimmed by 8 bases and J by 5 bases, leaving 10 bases between them. The V gene's germline CDR1 is ENHRY and CDR2 SYGVKD. The CDR3 region has the DNA TGTGCCATCGGCAAGACAGACGAGCAGTACTTC. It is translated as CAIGKTDEQYF.

The chain employs TRBV28 and TRBJ1-1; D remains unclear. The CDR3 totals 15 residues. Germline V CDR1 and CDR2: MDHEN, SYDVKM. Trimming took off 2 bases at V and 5 bases at J, with 15 bases between the two ends. CDR3 nucleotides: TGTGCCAGCAGTTTAGGGGTCCTCACGGGAACTGAAGCTTTCTTT. Amino acids: CASSLGVLTGTEAFF.

The chain has TRBV15 and TRBJ1-2; 8 positions match TRBD1. Germline V CDR1 and CDR2: LNHNV, YYDKDF (reference sequence). The CDR3 spans 15 residues. The V segment lost 0 bases and the J segment 3 bases; nucleotides outside the gene matches: 3. Here the CDR3 DNA reads TGTGCCACCAGCAGAGACAGGGGGCCTTACTATGGCTACACCTTC. Its protein is CATSRDRGPYYGYTF.

The chain joins TRBV27 to TRBJ1-2, with 7 bases lining up with TRBD1. CDR1 is MNHEY, CDR2 SMNVEV, per germline (reference sequence). This CDR3 is built from 14 residues. Trimming removed 5 bases from V and 4 bases from J; junction bases left unmatched: 7. CDR3 in DNA: TGTGCCAGCAGTAGGGGACAGAACCCCTATGGCTACACCTTC. The encoded protein is CASSRGQNPYGYTF.

The chain employs TRBV28 and TRBJ2-2; 7 bases match TRBD1. V dropped 8 bases and J dropped 6; count of bases not matched to a gene: 6. Germline CDR1 and CDR2: MDHEN and SYDVKM. The CDR3 consists of 13 residues. The CDR3 sequence is CASDRDSSGELFF. In DNA, the CDR3 is TGTGCCAGCGACAGGGATAGTTCCGGGGAGCTGTTTTTT.

J is TRBJ1-2 and V is TRBV11-2; TRBD1 matches at 12 bases. V trimming: 7 bases; J trimming: 8 bases; junction bases outside the gene matches: 17. The CDR3 is 17 amino acids. Germline V gene data show CDR1 as SGHAT and CDR2 as FQNNGV. This chain's CDR3 is CASTSTGDRGLYEGYTF. CDR3 bases: TGTGCCAGCACCTCCACGGGGGACAGGGGGCTATATGAAGGCTACACCTTC.

The genes are TRBV28 and TRBJ2-7; weak D call: TRBD1 (5 bases). Germline loops: CDR1 MDHEN, CDR2 SYDVKM. The CDR3 runs 16 residues. V lost 5 bases, J lost 7 bases, and 24 bases lay in between. In nucleotides, the CDR3 is TGTGCCAGCAGTCCGTCCCGAGGAAGGGGATTTGGGGAGCAGTACTTC. Its translation: CASSPSRGRGFGEQYF.

The chain uses TRBV28 and TRBJ1-1; a possible D gene is TRBD1 (6 bases). The length of the CDR3 is 19 residues. Germline V gives CDR1 MDHEN, CDR2 SYDVKM. V was clipped by 2 bases and J by 1 base, with 23 bases between them. The CDR3 sequence: CASSLSRWESGEENTEAFF. For the CDR3, the DNA is TGTGCCAGCAGTTTAAGTCGGTGGGAGTCAGGGGAAGAGAACACTGAAGCTTTCTTT.

The chain links TRBV28 to TRBJ2-7; 9 positions match TRBD1. Germline lookup yields CDR1 MDHEN and CDR2 SYDVKM. Trimming removed 8 bases from V and 2 bases from J; junction bases left unmatched: 10. The CDR3 consists of 15 residues. The CDR3 loop is CASLSGTGSPYEQYF. CDR3 coding DNA: TGTGCCAGCCTTTCCGGGACAGGGAGCCCCTACGAGCAGTACTTC. Filled out from reference TRBV28 and TRBJ2-7, the complete variable domain reads DVKVTQSSRYLVKRTGEKVFLECVQDMDHENMFWYRQDPGLGLRLIYFSYDVKMKEKGDIPEGYSVSREKKERFSLILESASTNQTSMYLCASLSGTGSPYEQYFGPGTRLTVT.

In its sample, this clone was seen once. The V gene is TRBV5-1, the J gene TRBJ2-7; 9 positions match TRBD1. The CDR3 extends over 15 amino acids. The V gene's germline CDR1 is SGHRS and CDR2 YFSETQ. The V gene end was trimmed by 4 bases and the J gene end by 5 bases; junction bases not matched to a gene: 10. The CDR3 DNA follows: TGCGCCAGCAGCACCTCCGGGACAGGGATCCACGAGCAGTACTTC. Translation gives CASSTSGTGIHEQYF.